The T cell receptor (beta chain) described here comes from a study of human T cells and chemical hapten exposure. The wider study: Weekly administration of diphenylcyclopropenone to the scalp of patients continued throughout the approximately 24-week study.

TCRdb called the RACE reads again in MiXCR, with one record for every CDR3 protein. The table includes roughly 98,000 distinct CDR3 sequences, around an eighth detected once. Looked up from germline, CDR1 is MNHEY and CDR2 is SVGEGT. Trimming stripped 3 bases from V and 10 bases from J, with 6 bases between. CDR3 length: 11 amino acids. Sample time point: patch test 1, 2 weeks after DPC sensitization. Treatment here: therapeutic diphenylcyclopropenone sensitization with weekly scalp DPC. This sequence was found in a woman in her forties with alopecia areata. Some clones in this sample may be carry-over from other donors' samples. This chain uses TRBV6-2 or TRBV6-3 with TRBJ1-4; no definite D call. Source: whole blood, taken in connection with sensitization to the hapten diphenylcyclopropenone (DPC). CDR3 loop: CASSYFGKLFF. The CDR3 bases are TGTGCCAGCAGTTATTTCGGAAAACTGTTTTTT.